This entry describes one TCR beta chain. The sample belongs to a study of blood T cell repertoires in COVID-19. Across the study: PBMCs, B-cell-depleted T cells, or T cells provided the cDNA or gDNA that made up the material.

This CDR3 spans 18 amino acids. Original processing notes: The assay estimated nucleated cells by amplifying reference gene primers. The method was immunoSEQ multiplex PCR; TCRdb's version includes in-frame clones alone and lacks a portion of them. V and J calls and clone size are given by that table; D and trimming were obtained from the DNA. Among 200,000 to 250,000 clones listed, roughly 90% were seen once. The rearrangement uses TRBV12-1 and TRBJ2-1; the tabulated D call, TRBD2, remains unverified against the DNA. TRBV12-1 is annotated as a pseudogene. The clonotype originates from a woman in her 40s with acute or convalescent COVID-19. The material sequenced was peripheral blood. CDR3 in DNA: TGTGCCAGCAGCTTTGAAGTGACTAGCGGGGGGTTAAACAATGAGCAGTTCTTC. It specifies CASSFEVTSGGLNNEQFF.